A selection of T cell receptor beta chains follows, all from one sample in a study of T cell clones after liver transplantation. TCRdb's copy holds only in-frame clones and misses some; the assay was immunoSEQ multiplex PCR. Among fewer than 110,000 clones listed, about 80% were seen once. Material: CD4+ T cells from blood, obtained roughly 50 months after liver transplant. These receptor sequences come from a human patient who received a liver transplant. The graft donor may be the source of some T cells. CDR3s include the opening cysteine and the closing phenylalanine or tryptophan. A D gene is named only where the DNA matches it firmly. Clone size is not always given. Where it is, it says once, few, many or a class for expanded clones.

V gene	D gene	J gene	clone size	CDR3 protein	CDR3 DNA
TRBV7-8	.	TRBJ2-3	once	CASSLRDTSRTHTQYF	TGTGCCAGCAGCTTACGGGACACCTCCCGCACACATACGCAGTATTTT
TRBV18	.	TRBJ1-6	.	CASSPPAPNSPLHF	TGTGCCAGCTCACCACCGGCCCCTAATTCACCCCTCCACTTT
TRBV5-5	.	TRBJ2-7	.	CASSLGNPDRSYEQYF	TGTGCCAGCAGCTTGGGGAATCCAGACAGATCCTACGAGCAGTACTTC
TRBV7-3	.	TRBJ2-7	few	CASSLQRGTYEQYF	TGTGCCAGCAGCTTACAGCGAGGTACCTACGAGCAGTACTTC
TRBV18	TRBD1	TRBJ2-3	.	CASSPLRGISTDTQYF	TGTGCCAGCTCACCACTCAGGGGGATTAGCACAGATACGCAGTATTTT
TRBV7-9	.	TRBJ1-1	.	CASSLTGQMNTEAFF	TGTGCCAGCAGCTTAACCGGACAGATGAACACTGAAGCTTTCTTT
TRBV7-9	.	TRBJ1-5	.	CASSPLGPNQPQHF	TGTGCCAGCAGCCCCCTGGGCCCAAATCAGCCCCAGCATTTT
TRBV20-1	TRBD1	TRBJ1-2	.	CSARQGEGYTF	TGCAGTGCAAGACAGGGTGAGGGCTACACCTTC
TRBV10-1	.	TRBJ1-2	.	CASSESGEHGYTF	TGCGCCAGCAGTGAGTCAGGGGAACATGGCTACACCTTC
TRBV19	.	TRBJ2-7	.	CASSIDKRQIYEQYF	TGTGCCAGTAGTATAGATAAGAGACAAATCTACGAGCAGTACTTC
TRBV2	TRBD1	TRBJ2-5	.	CAKDRQETQYF	TGTGCTAAGGACAGGCAAGAGACCCAGTACTTC
TRBV7-2	.	TRBJ2-3	.	CASRPSPGRGSTDTQYF	TGTGCCAGCAGGCCCTCCCCGGGGCGTGGGAGCACAGATACGCAGTATTTT
TRBV6-1	.	TRBJ1-4	.	CASSERVLNEKLFF	TGTGCCAGCAGTGAAAGGGTCCTTAATGAAAAACTGTTTTTT
TRBV18	TRBD1	TRBJ1-6	.	CASSSNSGTGDSPLHF	TGTGCCAGCTCATCAAACTCCGGGACAGGGGATTCACCCCTCCACTTT
TRBV4-2	TRBD1	TRBJ2-1	.	CASSQDSAGQVVGLRDEQFF	TGTGCCAGCAGCCAAGATAGCGCAGGACAGGTGGTCGGATTACGGGATGAGCAGTTCTTC
TRBV2	TRBD1	TRBJ1-5	.	CASSLQGRANQPQHF	TGTGCCAGCAGTCTACAGGGGAGGGCTAATCAGCCCCAGCATTTT
TRBV9	TRBD1	TRBJ1-2	.	CASSSTEITGGGYGYTF	TGTGCCAGCAGTTCGACTGAAATAACAGGGGGCGGTTATGGCTACACCTTC
TRBV12-5	TRBD2	TRBJ2-5	.	CASGLVLAGGETQYF	TGTGCTAGTGGTTTGGTACTAGCGGGAGGGGAGACCCAGTACTTC
TRBV4-2	.	TRBJ1-2	.	CASSQDGSGSYGYTF	TGTGCCAGCAGCCAAGATGGGTCAGGTAGCTATGGCTACACCTTC
TRBV5-1	.	TRBJ2-7	.	CASSLQASYEQYF	TGCGCCAGCAGCTTGCAAGCCTCCTACGAGCAGTACTTC
TRBV6-1	.	TRBJ2-7	once	CASSLYGTIYEQYF	TGTGCCAGCAGTCTTTACGGGACGATCTACGAGCAGTACTTC
TRBV21-1	.	TRBJ1-1	.	CATPDRVNTEAFF	TGTGCCACACCAGACAGGGTGAACACTGAAGCTTTCTTT
TRBV5-4	.	TRBJ1-2	.	CASSLGQGDYGYTF	TGTGCCAGCAGCTTGGGGCAGGGTGACTATGGCTACACCTTC
TRBV11-2	TRBD1	TRBJ1-3	.	CASSRTEQGTYTIYF	TGTGCCAGCAGCCGGACGGAACAGGGGACTTACACCATATATTTT
TRBV10-3	.	TRBJ2-5	few	CAISETIPPGETQYF	TGTGCCATCAGTGAGACCATCCCCCCCGGAGAGACCCAGTACTTC
TRBV6-1	.	TRBJ1-2	once	CASSEVGGAGGYTF	TGTGCCAGCAGTGAAGTGGGGGGCGCCGGGGGCTACACCTTC
TRBV23-1	TRBD1	TRBJ1-6	.	CASSLRDSYNSPLHF	TGCGCCAGCAGTCTACGGGACAGCTATAATTCACCCCTCCACTTT
TRBV6-1	TRBD1	TRBJ2-5	.	CASSRTGTGDATQYF	TGTGCCAGCAGTAGAACCGGGACAGGGGACGCGACCCAGTACTTC
TRBV9	.	TRBJ1-4	.	CASSGGGVNEKLFF	TGTGCCAGCAGCGGAGGGGGAGTCAATGAAAAACTGTTTTTT
TRBV6-5	.	TRBJ2-3	.	CASSSPHTDTQYF	TGTGCCAGCAGTTCCCCCCATACAGATACGCAGTATTTT
TRBV27	.	TRBJ2-1	.	CASSLSIRWAFDEQFF	TGTGCCAGCAGTTTATCGATACGGTGGGCATTCGATGAGCAGTTCTTC
TRBV2	.	TRBJ1-2	once	CASTGGGVSGYTF	TGTGCCAGCACGGGAGGAGGGGTTAGCGGCTACACCTTC
TRBV13	TRBD1	TRBJ1-1	.	CASSPPPGGVNTEAFF	TGTGCCAGCAGCCCCCCTCCAGGGGGAGTGAACACTGAAGCTTTCTTT
TRBV29-1	.	TRBJ2-7	.	CSVEMAGSPYEQYF	TGCAGCGTTGAAATGGCGGGGAGCCCCTACGAGCAGTACTTC
TRBV19	TRBD2	TRBJ2-3	.	CASSSSGRVNPDTQYF	TGTGCCAGTAGTAGTAGCGGGAGGGTGAACCCAGATACGCAGTATTTT
TRBV7-2	.	TRBJ2-6	.	CASSLLLGLGANVLTF	TGTGCCAGCAGCTTGCTGTTGGGTCTTGGGGCCAACGTCCTGACTTTC
TRBV5-5	.	TRBJ1-2	.	CASSLVPETNYGYTF	TGTGCCAGCAGCTTGGTTCCGGAGACTAACTATGGCTACACCTTC
TRBV7-7	.	TRBJ2-3	.	CASNDDTAFTDTQYF	TGTGCCAGCAACGACGACACGGCCTTCACAGATACGCAGTATTTT
TRBV4-1	.	TRBJ1-2	.	CASSQEGALVGTLGYTF	TGCGCCAGCAGCCAAGAGGGAGCGCTCGTTGGGACACTTGGCTACACCTTC
TRBV6-1	TRBD1	TRBJ1-5	.	CASSWDRSGGQPQHF	TGTGCCAGCAGCTGGGACAGGTCGGGGGGGCAGCCCCAGCATTTT
TRBV7-6	.	TRBJ1-2	.	CASSSGRGENYGYTF	TGTGCCAGCAGCAGCGGCAGGGGCGAAAACTATGGCTACACCTTC
TRBV7-9	.	TRBJ2-2	once	CASSSRTANTGELFF	TGTGCCAGCAGCTCCAGGACAGCGAACACCGGGGAGCTGTTTTTT
TRBV29-1	TRBD1	TRBJ1-2	.	CSVELPGTVNGYTF	TGCAGCGTTGAACTCCCCGGGACAGTCAATGGCTACACCTTC
TRBV11-2	TRBD1	TRBJ1-1	.	CASSLDYRGTEAFF	TGTGCCAGCAGCTTAGACTACAGGGGTACTGAAGCTTTCTTT
TRBV5-1	TRBD2	TRBJ2-7	.	CASSSGLAGGLYEQYF	TGCGCCAGCAGCTCGGGACTAGCGGGAGGGCTCTACGAGCAGTACTTC
TRBV19	TRBD2	TRBJ2-3	once	CASSMSGGAADTQYF	TGTGCCAGTAGTATGTCGGGAGGGGCCGCAGATACGCAGTATTTT
TRBV7-2	.	TRBJ2-7	.	CASSWDPPYEQYF	TGTGCCAGCAGCTGGGACCCACCCTACGAGCAGTACTTC
TRBV7-3	TRBD1	TRBJ2-1	.	CASSSPDRGKQFF	TGTGCCAGCAGCTCCCCGGACAGGGGGAAGCAGTTCTTC
TRBV15	TRBD2	TRBJ2-2	.	CATSSKSGLALTTGELFF	TGTGCCACCAGCAGCAAATCGGGACTAGCCCTTACCACCGGGGAGCTGTTTTTT
TRBV5-1	.	TRBJ2-2	.	CASRGLDTGELFF	TGCGCCAGCAGGGGGTTGGACACCGGGGAGCTGTTTTTT